Listed below are T cell receptor beta chains from one sample, sequenced in a study of vaccination effects on CD4 cells after COVID-19. Libraries were prepared by immunoSEQ multiplex PCR; TCRdb keeps only in-frame clonotypes and omits some of them. There are approximately 30,000 clones in the sample; roughly 63% occur only once, and around 28% lies in the top ten. These receptors are not linked to any known antigen. This specimen consisted of CD4+ T cells from PBMCs cultured with HCoV-229E spike peptides, obtained before COVID-19 vaccination. The receptors originated from a human donor who received a COVID-19 vaccine. Both conserved end residues are part of each CDR3. Each record gives: V gene, D gene, clone size, J gene, CDR3 protein, CDR3 DNA. The D gene is left open where the match is weak. Size is stated for part of the rows, as once, few or many counts, or as a class when the clone is expanded.

v_gene: TRBV6-5; d_gene: .; abundance: .; j_gene: TRBJ1-1; CDR3aa: CASSYSGPAEAFF; CDR3nt: TGTGCCAGCAGTTACTCGGGACCCGCTGAAGCTTTCTTT
v_gene: TRBV5-6; d_gene: .; abundance: few; j_gene: TRBJ2-1; CDR3aa: CASSLVWAIGRNEQFF; CDR3nt: TGTGCCAGCAGCTTGGTATGGGCCATAGGCCGCAATGAGCAGTTCTTC
v_gene: TRBV7-9; d_gene: .; abundance: few; j_gene: TRBJ2-1; CDR3aa: CASSGVSYNEQFF; CDR3nt: TGTGCCAGCTCCGGGGTGTCCTACAATGAGCAGTTCTTC
v_gene: TRBV3-1/TRBV3-2; d_gene: .; abundance: .; j_gene: TRBJ2-4; CDR3aa: CASSQGGLAKNIQYF; CDR3nt: TGTGCCAGCAGCCAGGGGGGCTTAGCCAAAAACATTCAGTACTTC
v_gene: TRBV4-1; d_gene: TRBD1; abundance: .; j_gene: TRBJ1-2; CDR3aa: CASSQATTGTGTRGYTF; CDR3nt: TGCGCCAGCAGCCAAGCAACCACGGGGACAGGCACCCGTGGCTACACCTTC
v_gene: TRBV28; d_gene: .; abundance: few; j_gene: TRBJ1-2; CDR3aa: CASTGDNYGYTF; CDR3nt: TGTGCCAGCACAGGGGACAACTATGGCTACACCTTC
v_gene: TRBV6-5; d_gene: .; abundance: .; j_gene: TRBJ1-4; CDR3aa: CASSNSLAANEKLFF; CDR3nt: TGTGCCAGCAGCAACTCTCTCGCGGCTAATGAAAAACTGTTTTTT
v_gene: TRBV23-1; d_gene: .; abundance: .; j_gene: TRBJ1-2; CDR3aa: CASSHSSLKGGALDGYTF; CDR3nt: TGCGCCAGCAGTCACTCTTCACTTAAGGGAGGGGCTTTGGATGGCTACACCTTC
v_gene: TRBV29-1; d_gene: TRBD2; abundance: .; j_gene: TRBJ2-2; CDR3aa: CSVGPSGRAGELFF; CDR3nt: TGCAGCGTTGGTCCTAGCGGGAGGGCCGGGGAGCTGTTTTTT
v_gene: TRBV19; d_gene: .; abundance: .; j_gene: TRBJ1-1; CDR3aa: CASSVSSNTEAFF; CDR3nt: TGTGCCAGTAGTGTATCATCGAACACTGAAGCTTTCTTT